A selection of T cell receptor beta chains follows, all from one sample in a study of OX40 agonist ivuxolimab in advanced cancers. Sequencing was performed with immunoSEQ multiplex PCR; in TCRdb, only in-frame clones are kept and a portion is missing. The table includes about 68,000 clones, 80% to 90% detected once. The sample in question was CD4+ or CD8+ T cells sorted from blood, obtained in a trial of the OX40 agonist ivuxolimab. These TCRs come from an adult with an advanced solid tumor such as melanoma, head and neck, liver or kidney cancer. Both conserved end residues are part of each CDR3. A D gene is named only where the DNA matches it firmly. Some rows have no size entry. The others give once, few or many, or a class for an expanded clone.

j_gene,d_gene,v_gene,abundance,CDR3aa,CDR3nt
TRBJ2-7,-,TRBV5-4,-,CASSLAVSYEQYF,TGTGCCAGCAGCTTGGCCGTGTCCTACGAGCAGTACTTC
TRBJ2-7,-,TRBV12-2,-,CASRLTTHAHYEQYF,TGTGCAAGTCGCTTAACTACTCACGCACACTACGAGCAGTACTTC
TRBJ2-2,TRBD2,TRBV10-3,-,CAIGVASGRNTGELFF,TGTGCCATCGGCGTCGCTAGCGGGAGGAACACCGGGGAGCTGTTTTTT
TRBJ2-1,-,TRBV7-2,-,CASSLVLAVGYNEQFF,TGTGCCAGCAGCTTAGTTCTGGCGGTAGGCTACAATGAGCAGTTCTTC
TRBJ1-1,-,TRBV27,-,CATSTGGRTEAFF,TGTGCCACTTCCACCGGGGGGCGCACTGAAGCTTTCTTT
TRBJ2-5,TRBD2,TRBV6-5,-,CASRGRLAGETQYF,TGTGCCAGCAGGGGAAGACTAGCGGGAGAGACCCAGTACTTC
TRBJ1-5,-,TRBV6-1,few,CASSEGQGGYQPQHF,TGTGCCAGCAGTGAAGGGCAGGGAGGGTATCAGCCCCAGCATTTT
TRBJ1-2,-,TRBV28,-,CASSWAGSYTNYGYTF,TGTGCCAGCAGTTGGGCCGGATCCTATACTAACTATGGCTACACCTTC
TRBJ1-4,-,TRBV6-6,-,CASRSRNLLEGGKLFF,TGTGCCAGCAGATCTCGTAACTTGCTGGAAGGGGGAAAACTGTTTTTT
TRBJ2-5,TRBD2,TRBV9,once,CASSVAQGTSGETQYF,TGTGCCAGCAGCGTAGCTCAAGGGACTAGCGGAGAGACCCAGTACTTC
TRBJ2-1,-,TRBV7-2,-,CASSRSGNHYNEQFF,TGTGCCAGCAGCCGTAGCGGAAACCATTACAATGAGCAGTTCTTC
TRBJ1-1,-,TRBV4-3,-,CASSQGGGLVTEAFF,TGCGCCAGCAGCCAAGGGGGGGGGCTGGTCACTGAAGCTTTCTTT
TRBJ2-1,-,TRBV7-9,few,CASSWTSGYEQFF,TGTGCCAGCAGCTGGACGAGCGGGTATGAGCAGTTCTTC
TRBJ2-7,-,TRBV7-2,-,CASSSKTVSYEQYF,TGTGCCAGCAGCTCGAAGACAGTATCCTACGAGCAGTACTTC
TRBJ2-7,TRBD2,TRBV29-1,once,CSATLNSGLAGEQYF,TGCAGCGCCACCCTGAACTCGGGACTAGCGGGAGAGCAGTACTTC
TRBJ2-5,TRBD2,TRBV28,-,CASSFGGAQETQYF,TGTGCCAGCAGTTTCGGGGGGGCCCAAGAGACCCAGTACTTC
TRBJ2-5,TRBD2,TRBV6-4,-,CAIRDGGEEETQYF,TGTGCCATCCGGGACGGGGGGGAAGAAGAGACCCAGTACTTC
TRBJ2-1,-,TRBV6-5,once,CASSTRGTAYNEQFF,TGTGCCAGCAGTACCCGCGGGACAGCCTACAATGAGCAGTTCTTC
TRBJ2-6,-,TRBV7-2,-,CASSLAGGYSGANVLTF,TGTGCCAGCAGCTTAGCAGGAGGGTATTCTGGGGCCAACGTCCTGACTTTC
TRBJ1-2,TRBD1,TRBV28,-,CAIRLGQGPDGYTF,TGTGCCATCCGACTCGGACAGGGTCCGGATGGCTACACCTTC
TRBJ2-3,-,TRBV5-1,-,CASGPPGRTDTQYF,TGCGCCAGCGGCCCCCCCGGGCGCACAGATACGCAGTATTTT
TRBJ1-2,-,TRBV28,-,CASNADTHYGYTF,TGTGCCAGCAACGCCGACACTCACTATGGCTACACCTTC
TRBJ2-7,TRBD2,TRBV30,-,CAWSGGLAYEQYF,TGTGCCTGGAGTGGGGGACTAGCTTACGAGCAGTACTTC
TRBJ1-2,TRBD1,TRBV6-1,-,CASSVRDRSYGYTF,TGTGCCAGCAGTGTCCGGGACAGGTCCTATGGCTACACCTTC
TRBJ2-7,-,TRBV5-4,-,CASSSGPTGEQYF,TGTGCCAGCAGTTCCGGGCCCACGGGCGAGCAGTACTTC
TRBJ2-2,-,TRBV7-2,-,CASSKRGTGELFF,TGTGCCAGCAGCAAACGGGGAACCGGGGAGCTGTTTTTT
TRBJ2-5,-,TRBV7-8,-,CASSLVLGEQVTQYF,TGTGCCAGCAGCTTAGTTTTGGGGGAGCAAGTGACCCAGTACTTC
TRBJ2-7,-,TRBV5-1,-,CASSLEGPGYEQYF,TGCGCCAGCAGCTTGGAGGGACCCGGATACGAGCAGTACTTC
TRBJ2-3,-,TRBV10-3,-,CAISDSISGGTDTQYF,TGTGCCATCAGTGATTCTATTAGCGGTGGCACAGATACGCAGTATTTT
TRBJ2-2,TRBD2,TRBV4-1,-,CASSLGTSENTGELFF,TGCGCCAGCAGCCTGGGGACTAGCGAGAACACCGGGGAGCTGTTTTTT
TRBJ2-5,-,TRBV2,-,CASSEDQTQYF,TGTGCCAGCAGTGAAGATCAGACCCAGTACTTC
TRBJ1-5,TRBD1,TRBV6-5,-,CASSYSTGVRPQHF,TGTGCCAGCAGTTATTCGACAGGGGTGAGGCCCCAGCATTTT
TRBJ1-4,-,TRBV10-3,-,CAAGGINEKLFF,TGTGCCGCTGGGGGGATTAATGAAAAACTGTTTTTT
TRBJ1-2,TRBD1,TRBV2,-,CASSADRGHYGYTF,TGTGCCAGCAGTGCAGACAGGGGTCACTATGGCTACACCTTC
TRBJ2-2,-,TRBV5-4,-,CASSLRDTGELFF,TGTGCCAGCAGCCTAAGGGACACCGGGGAGCTGTTTTTT
TRBJ2-3,TRBD1,TRBV4-2,-,CASSQDWGQGSDTQYF,TGTGCCAGCAGCCAAGATTGGGGACAGGGTTCAGATACGCAGTATTTT
TRBJ1-3,-,TRBV12-2,-,CASRLAGDKLGYSGNTIYF,TGTGCAAGTCGCTTAGCCGGGGATAAGTTGGGGTACTCTGGAAACACCATATATTTT
TRBJ2-1,-,TRBV6-1,-,CASQRKGPYNEQFF,TGTGCCTCACAAAGAAAGGGCCCCTACAATGAGCAGTTCTTC
TRBJ2-1,-,TRBV7-2,few,CASSPGNEQFF,TGTGCCAGCAGCCCAGGGAATGAGCAGTTCTTC
TRBJ2-7,TRBD1,TRBV29-1,-,CSVEGPTGTASYEQYF,TGCAGCGTTGAAGGGCCGACCGGGACAGCGTCCTACGAGCAGTACTTC
TRBJ1-1,-,TRBV19,-,CASSPPNTEAFF,TGTGCCAGTAGTCCCCCCAACACTGAAGCTTTCTTT
TRBJ1-2,-,TRBV28,once,CASSSPTGSYGYTF,TGTGCCAGCAGTTCACCTACAGGGTCCTATGGCTACACCTTC
TRBJ2-7,TRBD2,TRBV6-5,-,CASSYSSGRSYEQYF,TGTGCCAGCAGTTACTCAAGCGGGAGGTCCTACGAGCAGTACTTC
TRBJ2-3,TRBD2,TRBV7-3,-,CASSFLAGNTDTQYF,TGTGCCAGCAGCTTTCTAGCGGGGAACACAGATACGCAGTATTTT
TRBJ1-1,-,TRBV18,once,CASSPSTESYTEAFF,TGTGCCAGCTCACCGTCAACAGAGTCTTACACTGAAGCTTTCTTT
TRBJ1-5,TRBD1,TRBV7-2,-,CASSLASTQGQPQHF,TGTGCCAGCAGCTTAGCCTCTACACAGGGGCAGCCCCAGCATTTT
TRBJ2-7,-,TRBV4-1,-,CASSQDYTLYEQYF,TGCGCCAGCAGCCAAGATTACACTCTCTACGAGCAGTACTTC
TRBJ2-1,TRBD2,TRBV5-4,-,CASSHQGLAGPGEQFF,TGTGCCAGCAGCCACCAGGGACTAGCGGGGCCCGGTGAGCAGTTCTTC
TRBJ2-3,-,TRBV6-4,few,CASSPSTLDTQYF,TGTGCCAGCAGTCCCTCAACGTTAGATACGCAGTATTTT
TRBJ1-5,TRBD1,TRBV27,-,CASSPPTGINQPQHF,TGTGCCAGCAGTCCCCCGACAGGGATCAATCAGCCCCAGCATTTT
TRBJ1-2,TRBD1,TRBV6-5,-,CASSTHRGLVDGYTF,TGTGCCAGCAGTACCCACAGGGGGCTGGTTGATGGCTACACCTTC
TRBJ2-3,-,TRBV11-2,-,CASSSYQAGDTQYF,TGTGCCAGCAGCTCCTACCAGGCGGGAGATACGCAGTATTTT
TRBJ1-2,-,TRBV28,few,CASSSAGGLGYTF,TGTGCCAGCAGTTCGGCCGGGGGGCTTGGCTACACCTTC